This T cell receptor (beta chain) was captured in a study of T cells after somatic rescue of genetic block. CDR1 and CDR2 from the germline V gene are SEHNR and FQNEAQ (reference sequence). The CDR3 spans 14 residues. Trimming pared 5 bases from V and 3 bases from J, leaving 14 bases between. Method: immunoSEQ multiplex PCR; TCRdb's copy keeps in-frame clones and lacks some. Of 65,000 to 70,000 clones in the sample, around 92% were seen once. The chain is built from TRBV7-9 and TRBJ2-7; D unresolved. The source of this sequence is a middle-aged man. Sequenced input: peripheral blood mononuclear cells (PBMCs). CDR3: CASSPLARVYEQYF. The CDR3, as DNA: TGTGCCAGCAGCCCACTGGCTAGGGTCTACGAGCAGTACTTC. Together with reference TRBV7-9 and TRBJ2-7, the CDR3 gives the full variable domain: DTGVSQNPRHKITKRGQNVTFRCDPISEHNRLYWYRQTLGQGPEFLTYFQNEAQLEKSRLLSDRFSAERPKGSFSTLEIQRTEQGDSAMYLCASSPLARVYEQYFGPGTRLTVT.